These T cell receptor beta chains were read from a single sample in a study of T cell responses to AZD1222 COVID-19 vaccine. Data came from immunoSEQ multiplex PCR; TCRdb stores just in-frame clones and leaves some out. The sample has approximately 89,000 clones; less than 95% are singletons. The sample consisted of peripheral blood, taken 28 days after the second AZD1222 dose. The receptors shown here come from an adult who received the AZD1222 COVID-19 vaccine. Each CDR3 is given with its conserved first and last residue. Each record gives: CDR3 DNA, CDR3 protein, J gene, clone size, V gene, D gene. The D gene is left open where the match is weak. Clone size is not always given. Where it is, it says once, few, many or a class for expanded clones.

TGTGCCAGCATCCCTGGGACGTGGAATCAGCCCCAGCATTTT | CASIPGTWNQPQHF | TRBJ1-5 | . | TRBV28 | .
TGCGCCAGCAGCCAAGTCGGAAGGCGACCTAACTATGGCTACACCTTC | CASSQVGRRPNYGYTF | TRBJ1-2 | . | TRBV4-1 | .
TGCAGTGCCATAGCGGGGGCCCCCCAGTATTTT | CSAIAGAPQYF | TRBJ2-3 | . | TRBV20-1 | TRBD2
TGTGCCAGCAGCCAAGACAGGGCCGGTCTCTACGAGCAGTACTTC | CASSQDRAGLYEQYF | TRBJ2-7 | . | TRBV7-2 | TRBD1
TGTGCCAGCAGGAGGACAGGGGACACTGAAGCTTTCTTT | CASRRTGDTEAFF | TRBJ1-1 | . | TRBV12-3/TRBV12-4 | TRBD1
TGTGCCAGCAGCTCCCCCGACAGGGACCTAAATCAGCCCCAGCATTTT | CASSSPDRDLNQPQHF | TRBJ1-5 | once | TRBV7-8 | TRBD1
TGTGCCAGCAGCTTATTTCGGGGCGCTGAAGCTTTCTTT | CASSLFRGAEAFF | TRBJ1-1 | . | TRBV7-8 | .
TGTGCCAGCAGTGAGGCTAGCGGGGGTTCCTACGAGCAGTACTTC | CASSEASGGSYEQYF | TRBJ2-7 | . | TRBV2 | TRBD2
TGTGCCAGTAGTATCCCCGGGACAAGGGTGACCCAGTACTTC | CASSIPGTRVTQYF | TRBJ2-5 | . | TRBV19 | .
TGCGCCAGCAGCTTGGATGGTACCAGCAATCAGCCCCAGCATTTT | CASSLDGTSNQPQHF | TRBJ1-5 | . | TRBV5-1 | .
TGTGCCAGCAGCTTGCCCAGGGGACACTATGGCTACACCTTC | CASSLPRGHYGYTF | TRBJ1-2 | . | TRBV5-6 | .
TGTGCCAGCAGTTTATCGGGCGGGACAGGGGCTTATGAGCAGTACTTC | CASSLSGGTGAYEQYF | TRBJ2-7 | . | TRBV27 | TRBD1
TGTGCCAGCACGTCGGGGACGGTAACTGAAGCTTTCTTT | CASTSGTVTEAFF | TRBJ1-1 | . | TRBV6-5 | .
TGTGCCAGCAGTGGGCAGGGCCTCAGGACTGAAAAACTGTTTTTT | CASSGQGLRTEKLFF | TRBJ1-4 | . | TRBV2 | .
TGTGCCAGCAGCGCGCCTCGGGTCCCTAAGAATGGCTACACCTTC | CASSAPRVPKNGYTF | TRBJ1-2 | few | TRBV11-2 | .
TGCGCCAGCAGCTATAACCCCTCCGGCACCATATATTTT | CASSYNPSGTIYF | TRBJ1-3 | . | TRBV5-1 | .
TGTGCCAGCAGTTTAGCCTTTCAGCCCCAGCATTTT | CASSLAFQPQHF | TRBJ1-5 | . | TRBV28 | .
TGTGCCAGCAGCCCGTCTCCATCAGGGAAAGAGACCCAGTACTTC | CASSPSPSGKETQYF | TRBJ2-5 | . | TRBV5-5 | .
TGTGCCAGCAGTTTCCGTGTGGGCGCCGGGGAGCTGTTTTTT | CASSFRVGAGELFF | TRBJ2-2 | . | TRBV6-6 | .
TGTGCCAGCAGTTACGTCTGGGGCGGAGAGACCCAGTACTTC | CASSYVWGGETQYF | TRBJ2-5 | few | TRBV6-5 | .
TGCGCCAGCAGTTTTCTGACTAACGCGGGCACAGATACGCAGTATTTT | CASSFLTNAGTDTQYF | TRBJ2-3 | . | TRBV5-1 | .
TGTGCCAGCAGCGTCCTCGTTGGGGACGAGCAGTACTTC | CASSVLVGDEQYF | TRBJ2-7 | few | TRBV7-9 | .
TGTGCCACCAGCACCATAAACACAGCCTCCTATGGCTACACCTTC | CATSTINTASYGYTF | TRBJ1-2 | . | TRBV15 | .
TGCGCCAGCAGGATCCCGGGACAGTCGAACACTGAAGCTTTCTTT | CASRIPGQSNTEAFF | TRBJ1-1 | . | TRBV5-1 | TRBD1
TGTGCCAGCAGGGTCACTGAAGCTTTCTTT | CASRVTEAFF | TRBJ1-1 | . | TRBV2 | .
TGTGCCAGCAGCTCGGAAAGGGACAGGAGATATGGCTACACCTTC | CASSSERDRRYGYTF | TRBJ1-2 | . | TRBV11-2 | TRBD1
TGTGCCAGCTCGCCCTTCCCGGGACAGACAACGCCTAGCACAGATACGCAGTATTTT | CASSPFPGQTTPSTDTQYF | TRBJ2-3 | . | TRBV18 | TRBD1
TGTGCCAGCACTACACCCCGGGCAGGCAACACCGGGGAGCTGTTTTTT | CASTTPRAGNTGELFF | TRBJ2-2 | . | TRBV6-6 | .
TGTGCCAGCAGTTACACCGTGCAGGGTGTAGGCTATGGCTACACCTTC | CASSYTVQGVGYGYTF | TRBJ1-2 | . | TRBV6-5 | .